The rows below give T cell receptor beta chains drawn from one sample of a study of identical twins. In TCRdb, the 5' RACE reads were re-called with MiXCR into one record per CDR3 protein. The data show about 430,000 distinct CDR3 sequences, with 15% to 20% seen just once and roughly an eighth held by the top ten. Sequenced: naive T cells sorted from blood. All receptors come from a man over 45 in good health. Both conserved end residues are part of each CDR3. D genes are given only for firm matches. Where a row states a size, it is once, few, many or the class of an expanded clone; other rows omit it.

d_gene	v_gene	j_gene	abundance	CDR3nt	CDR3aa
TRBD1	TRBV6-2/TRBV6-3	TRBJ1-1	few	TGTGCCAGCAGTTGGACAGGACTAATGCGGACTGAAGCTTTCTTT	CASSWTGLMRTEAFF
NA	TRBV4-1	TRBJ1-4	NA	TGCGCCAGCAGCCAAGATGGACCAGGGGAAAAACTGTTTTTT	CASSQDGPGEKLFF
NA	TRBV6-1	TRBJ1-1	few	TGTGCCAGCAGTAAAAACAGCGCCCTTGAAGCTTTCTTT	CASSKNSALEAFF
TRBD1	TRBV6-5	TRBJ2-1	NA	TGTGCCAGCAGTTCCAGTCAGGGGGCAAAAAATGAGCAGTTCTTC	CASSSSQGAKNEQFF
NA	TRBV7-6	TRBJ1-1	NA	TGTGCCAGCAGCTCAACGTGGGTCCAGAACACTGAAGCTTTCTTT	CASSSTWVQNTEAFF
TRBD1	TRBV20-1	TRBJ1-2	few	TGCAGTGCTTTACAGGGGCCTCTCTATGGCTACACCTTC	CSALQGPLYGYTF
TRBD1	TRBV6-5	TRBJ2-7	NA	TGTGCCAGCAGTTATGTTCGACAGGGGTTTTCCTACGAGCAGTACTTC	CASSYVRQGFSYEQYF
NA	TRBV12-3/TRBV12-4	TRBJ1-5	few	TGTGCCAGCAGTTTAGCGTGGGGAGGCCAGCCCCAGCATTTT	CASSLAWGGQPQHF
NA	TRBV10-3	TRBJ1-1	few	TGTGCCATCGCCACCCAGTCGGCTGGGACTGAAGCTTTCTTT	CAIATQSAGTEAFF
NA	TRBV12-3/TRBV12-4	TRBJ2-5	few	TGTGCCAGCAGTAAAGGGCCTGTCGGGGAGACCCAGTACTTC	CASSKGPVGETQYF
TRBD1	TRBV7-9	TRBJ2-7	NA	TGTGCCAGCAGTCTACAGGGGGCGCTACCCTACGAGCAGTACTTC	CASSLQGALPYEQYF
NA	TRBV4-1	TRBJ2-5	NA	TGCGCCAGCAGGCCGACAGGTTTGGGAGAGACCCAGTACTTC	CASRPTGLGETQYF
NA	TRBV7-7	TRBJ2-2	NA	TGTGCCAGCAGCTGGGAGGCCACCGGGGAGCTGTTTTTT	CASSWEATGELFF
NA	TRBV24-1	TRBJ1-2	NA	TGTGCCACCAGTGATCCTGGGGCGGGCGGCTACACCTTC	CATSDPGAGGYTF
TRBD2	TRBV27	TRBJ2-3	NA	TGTGCCAGCAGTTTGGTTGTAGCGGGAGCCGGTACGCAGTATTTT	CASSLVVAGAGTQYF
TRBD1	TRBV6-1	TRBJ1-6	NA	TGTGCCAGCACCAACAACATAAGGACAGGGGCTTCACCCCTCCACTTT	CASTNNIRTGASPLHF